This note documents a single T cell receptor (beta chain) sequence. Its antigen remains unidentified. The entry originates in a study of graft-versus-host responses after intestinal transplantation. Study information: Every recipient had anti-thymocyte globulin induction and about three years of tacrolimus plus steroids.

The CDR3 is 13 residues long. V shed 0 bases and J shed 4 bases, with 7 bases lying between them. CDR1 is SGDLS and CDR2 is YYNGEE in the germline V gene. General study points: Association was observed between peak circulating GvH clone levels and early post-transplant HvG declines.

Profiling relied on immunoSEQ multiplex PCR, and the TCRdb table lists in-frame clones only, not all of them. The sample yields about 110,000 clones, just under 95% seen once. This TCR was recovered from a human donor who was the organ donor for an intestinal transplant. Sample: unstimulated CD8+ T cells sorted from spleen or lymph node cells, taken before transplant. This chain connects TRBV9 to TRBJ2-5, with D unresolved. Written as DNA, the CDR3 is TGTGCCAGCAGCGTAGTTCCGGGAGAGACCCAGTACTTC. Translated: CASSVVPGETQYF.